This is a list of T cell receptor beta chains from one sample in a study of cytomegalovirus exposure and HLA in healthy donors. Clones were read by immunoSEQ multiplex PCR, and TCRdb kept only the in-frame ones, dropping some. This table has about 150,000 clones, 65% to 80% appearing once. Sequenced: PBMCs. Receptor source: a man aged 40-49 years in good health and CMV-seropositive. Each CDR3 is given with its conserved first and last residue. Fields, in order: D gene, V gene, CDR3 length, J gene, clone size, CDR3 DNA, CDR3 protein. A D gene is named only where the DNA matches it firmly. Clone size is stated in some rows and not others, as once, few, many or a class when expanded.

NA	TRBV4-1	15	TRBJ2-7	NA	TGCGCCAGCAGCCAAGGGGACACCGCCTTCTACGAGCAGTACTTC	CASSQGDTAFYEQYF
NA	TRBV29-1	14	TRBJ1-1	NA	TGCAGCGTCCGGATGGGGACCGGGGGCACTGAAGCTTTCTTT	CSVRMGTGGTEAFF
TRBD2	TRBV10-3	17	TRBJ2-3	NA	TGTGCCATCAGTGTACTAGCGGGAGCAGCTAGCACAGATACGCAGTATTTT	CAISVLAGAASTDTQYF
NA	TRBV27	14	TRBJ2-7	NA	TGTGCCAGCAGTTCGACTAGTTATTCCTACGAGCAGTACTTC	CASSSTSYSYEQYF
NA	TRBV7-2	8	TRBJ1-2	NA	TGTGCCAGCAGCTTAGTGGAGTTC	CASSLVEF
NA	TRBV27	14	TRBJ2-3	NA	TGTGCCAGCAGTCTAAGGACTGGCACAGATACGCAGTATTTT	CASSLRTGTDTQYF
TRBD2	TRBV10-3	17	TRBJ2-1	NA	TGTGCCATCAGTGAGTCCTGGTCTAGCGGCCGGCGCGATGAGCAGTTCTTC	CAISESWSSGRRDEQFF
TRBD2	TRBV10-2	15	TRBJ2-5	NA	TGCGCCAGCAGTGAGTATCTAGCGGGAGCGGGGGAGCAGTACTTC	CASSEYLAGAGEQYF
NA	TRBV5-6	14	TRBJ2-7	few	TGTGCCAGCAGGATGGTATCCAGGGGTTCCGAGCAGTACTTC	CASRMVSRGSEQYF
TRBD2	TRBV15	14	TRBJ2-7	NA	TGTGCCACCAGCAGAGATAGTTTAGCGGGCGAGCAGTACTTC	CATSRDSLAGEQYF
TRBD2	TRBV9	15	TRBJ2-1	NA	TGTGCCAGCAGCGTCGGTAGCGGGACCTACAATGAGCAGTTCTTC	CASSVGSGTYNEQFF
TRBD1	TRBV7-9	15	TRBJ1-1	NA	TGTTCCAGCAGCGGAGAAGGGGGCCCGAACACTGAAGCTTTCTTT	CSSSGEGGPNTEAFF
NA	TRBV11-2	14	TRBJ2-3	NA	TGTGCCAGCAGCCAAATGACTAGCACAGATACGCAGTATTTT	CASSQMTSTDTQYF
NA	TRBV7-9	15	TRBJ2-1	NA	TGTGCCAGCAGCTTCCGACAGGGCGGGACCAATGAGCAGTTCTTC	CASSFRQGGTNEQFF
TRBD1	TRBV7-3	16	TRBJ1-1	NA	TGTGCCAGCAAGACAGCCGGGACAGAGGTTAACACTGAAGCTTTCTTT	CASKTAGTEVNTEAFF
NA	TRBV9	17	TRBJ2-3	NA	TGTGCCAGCAGCGTAGAGCTAGCGCCCCGGAGCACAGATACGCAGTATTTT	CASSVELAPRSTDTQYF
NA	TRBV30	15	TRBJ2-6	NA	TGTGCCTGGAGGATACAGGGTGCTGGGGCCAACGTCCTGACTTTC	CAWRIQGAGANVLTF
NA	TRBV4-2	16	TRBJ1-1	NA	TGTGCCAGCAGCCAAGTTAGTAGGGGCCGGAACACTGAAGCTTTCTTT	CASSQVSRGRNTEAFF
NA	TRBV10-3	14	TRBJ2-3	once	TGTGCCATCAGGGGGACTGAAGGGGCAGATACGCAGTATTTT	CAIRGTEGADTQYF
NA	TRBV28	14	TRBJ1-2	NA	TGTGCCAGCAGTTCCACCGGGCAGGGCTATGGCTACACCTTC	CASSSTGQGYGYTF
TRBD2	TRBV9	16	TRBJ2-1	NA	TGTGCCAGCAGCGTAGCTGGGCTAGCGGGAGGCGGCGAGCAGTTCTTC	CASSVAGLAGGGEQFF
TRBD1	TRBV9	17	TRBJ1-4	NA	TGTGCCAGCAGCGCGGGAGGGACAGGGGGCCAGAATGAAAAACTGTTTTTT	CASSAGGTGGQNEKLFF
NA	TRBV30	15	TRBJ1-1	once	TGTGCCTGGAGCAAGGGGGTAGGTATGGGCACTGAAGCTTTCTTT	CAWSKGVGMGTEAFF
TRBD1	TRBV5-6	16	TRBJ2-2	NA	TGTGCCAGCAGCCGAGGGACAGGGGAGAACACCGGGGAGCTGTTTTTT	CASSRGTGENTGELFF
NA	TRBV30	13	TRBJ2-3	once	TGTGCCTGGAGTGCTGGCATCACAGATACGCAGTATTTT	CAWSAGITDTQYF
NA	TRBV7-9	14	TRBJ2-1	once	TGTGCCAGCAGCTTAGCACTAGTCGACAATGAGCAGTTCTTC	CASSLALVDNEQFF
NA	TRBV28	15	TRBJ2-7	once	TGTGCCAGCAGTCCGTCGGGGGACGCCACCTACGAGCAGTACTTC	CASSPSGDATYEQYF
NA	TRBV5-6	13	TRBJ2-1	NA	TGTGCCAGCAGCTTTGGACACAACAATGAGCAGTTCTTC	CASSFGHNNEQFF
TRBD2	TRBV11-2	13	TRBJ2-1	NA	TGTGCCAGCAACGAGCGGGAGGAGACTGAGCAGTTCTTC	CASNEREETEQFF
NA	TRBV7-7	13	TRBJ2-1	once	TGTGCCAGCAGCCCTTCTCACGGGAGTGAGCAGTTCTTC	CASSPSHGSEQFF
NA	TRBV4-2	14	TRBJ2-5	NA	TGTGCCAGCAGCCAAGAAAGGACACCTATAGGGCAGTACTTC	CASSQERTPIGQYF
NA	TRBV4-1	15	TRBJ1-3	NA	TGCGCCAGCAGCCAATTGGGCTTCTCTGGAAACACCATATATTTT	CASSQLGFSGNTIYF
NA	TRBV7-9	12	TRBJ2-1	NA	TGTGCCAGCAGCCTTAGCCACAATGAGCAGTTCTTC	CASSLSHNEQFF
NA	TRBV7-2	15	TRBJ2-2	NA	TGTGCCAGCAGCTTCCTGAGGGAAAACACCGGGGAGCTGTTTTTT	CASSFLRENTGELFF
TRBD2	TRBV7-7	13	TRBJ2-5	NA	TGTGCCAGCAGCTCGGGACTACGAGAGACCCAGTACTTC	CASSSGLRETQYF
NA	TRBV10-3	13	TRBJ1-2	few	TGTGCCATCAGTGAGTCGACAGGTCCTGGCTACACCTTC	CAISESTGPGYTF
TRBD1	TRBV10-3	14	TRBJ2-1	NA	TGTGCCATCAGTGAGTCGGACAGGGGGAATGAGCAGTTCTTC	CAISESDRGNEQFF
TRBD1	TRBV25-1	13	TRBJ2-5	NA	TGTGCCAGCAGTGTGACAGGGGCAGAGACCCAGTACTTC	CASSVTGAETQYF
NA	TRBV19	15	TRBJ2-3	once	TGTGCCAGTAGTTTCCTCGGGAGCCCCGCAGATACGCAGTATTTT	CASSFLGSPADTQYF